The 18 T cell receptor beta chains below come from one sample, sequenced in a study of beta chain features in type 1 diabetes. Expressed TCRB transcripts were sequenced, since all the RNA that had been isolated was reverse transcribed. TCRdb keeps only in-frame clones here, not all; method: immunoSEQ multiplex PCR. Of nearly 250,000 clones listed, roughly an eighth are singletons. The specimen sequenced was naive CD4+ T cells from blood. These receptors were obtained from a woman aged 40 to 50 in good health.

The V call is TRBV5-1, the J call TRBJ2-1, with a weak D call TRBD2 (6 bases). CDR1 is SGHRS, CDR2 YFSETQ, per germline. Deletions cut 4 bases from V and 8 bases from J, with 16 bases between. CDR3 length equals 14 residues. The CDR3 DNA reads as TGCGCCAGCAGCGGGGGGACCCTGAGGGATGAGCAGTTCTTC. Protein sequence: CASSGGTLRDEQFF.

The chain is built from TRBV4-1 and TRBJ2-2; D is perhaps TRBD2 (6 bases). The ends were cut back, 1 base at V and 3 bases at J, with 12 bases in the middle. This CDR3 region has 16 residues. CDR1 and CDR2 from the germline V gene are MGHRA and YSYEKL. CDR3 region: CASSQGHGTHTGELFF. CDR3 coding DNA: TGCGCCAGCAGCCAAGGACACGGGACTCACACCGGGGAGCTGTTTTTT.

This clone was counted between two and nine times. The V and J genes are TRBV20-1 and TRBJ2-7; no firm D call. Trimming took off 6 bases at V and 7 bases at J, with 13 bases between the two ends. The CDR3 has 11 residues. CDR1 and CDR2 from the germline V gene are DFQATT and SNEGSKA (reference sequence). The CDR3 here is CSALQVPEQYF. CDR3 sequence (DNA): TGCAGTGCACTACAAGTCCCGGAGCAGTACTTC.

Only a few counts were recorded for this clone. The genes are TRBV7-9 and TRBJ2-7; 10 bases agree with TRBD2. The germline V gene has CDR1 SEHNR and CDR2 FQNEAQ (reference sequence). The CDR3 covers 13 residues. CDR3 coding DNA: TGTGTCGTCGCGGCTAGCGGGGGCTACGAGCAGTACTTC. This translates into CVVAASGGYEQYF.

The V call is TRBV5-4, the J call TRBJ2-2; 10 nucleotides agree with TRBD2. CDR3 length: 16 amino acids. V shed 2 bases and J 1 base; nucleotides not matched to a gene: 2. The germline V gene has CDR1 SGHNT and CDR2 YYREEE (reference sequence). The CDR3 coding sequence is TGTGCCAGCAGCTTACTAGCGGGGCTGAACACCGGGGAGCTGTTTTTT. This sequence encodes CASSLLAGLNTGELFF.

J is TRBJ2-1 and V is TRBV5-6; maybe TRBD2 (6 bases). The CDR3 is 15 residues long. Trimming cost V 2 bases and J 0 bases, with 9 bases left between them. Per the germline V gene, CDR1 is SGHDT and CDR2 is YYEEEE. CDR3 region: CASSFRGSSYNEQFF. DNA of the CDR3: TGTGCCAGCAGCTTCCGGGGGAGCTCCTACAATGAGCAGTTCTTC.

The genes are TRBV2 and TRBJ1-6; 7 nucleotides line up with TRBD1. There are 15 residues in the CDR3. J lost 5 bases, V lost 1 base, and 2 bases had no gene match. Germline assignment: CDR1 SNHLY and CDR2 FYNNEI. In nucleotides, the CDR3 is TGTGCCAGCAGTGAAGGGGACAGAAATAATTCACCCCTCCACTTT. Encoded protein: CASSEGDRNNSPLHF.

This rearrangement joins TRBV13 to TRBJ1-2; D unclear. This CDR3 contains 17 residues. CDR1 PRHDT and CDR2 FYEKMQ come from the germline V gene (reference sequence). Trimming cost V 0 bases and J 4 bases, with 18 bases left between them. The CDR3 protein is CASSLGVGPANFYGYTF. CDR3 coding DNA: TGTGCCAGCAGCTTAGGAGTTGGGCCAGCAAACTTCTATGGCTACACCTTC.

This clone occurred a few times. This rearrangement joins TRBV6-6 to TRBJ1-4; possibly TRBD1 for D (6 bases). V gave up 10 bases and J gave up 2 bases, with 11 bases separating them. The CDR3 loop spans 13 amino acids. Germline-derived CDR1 and CDR2 are MNHNY and SVGAGI (reference sequence). The CDR3, as DNA: TGTGCCACCCTGGGACACACTAATGAAAAACTGTTTTTT. Translation gives CATLGHTNEKLFF.

V gene TRBV6-6 combines with J gene TRBJ2-5; perhaps TRBD1 as D (6 bases). V shed 7 bases and J shed 4 bases, with 22 bases lying between them. The CDR3 is made up of 16 amino acids. Germline CDR1 MNHNY, CDR2 SVGAGI (reference sequence). The CDR3 region is CASIVSAKGVRETQYF. In DNA, the CDR3 is TGTGCCAGCATAGTTTCGGCCAAGGGGGTGAGAGAGACCCAGTACTTC.

The chain employs TRBV6-5 and TRBJ2-1; D not resolved. The ends were cut back, 2 bases at V and 8 bases at J, with 4 bases in the middle. There are 11 residues in the CDR3. The germline CDR1 and CDR2 sequences are MNHEY and SVGAGI. CDR3 sequence: CASSYLYEQFF. The CDR3 DNA is TGTGCCAGCAGTTACCTCTATGAGCAGTTCTTC.

This clone has more than one count but fewer than ten. V usage is TRBV7-9 and J usage is TRBJ1-4, with D perhaps TRBD1 (5 bases). V gave up 2 bases and J gave up 7 bases, with 11 bases separating them. CDR1 and CDR2 from the germline V gene are SEHNR and FQNEAQ (reference sequence). This CDR3 has 14 amino acids. The CDR3 DNA sequence: TGTGCCAGCAGCTTACTGGGCGGGGGTGAAAAACTGTTTTTT. Protein sequence: CASSLLGGGEKLFF. Full variable domain (remainder filled in from reference TRBV7-9 and TRBJ1-4): DTGVSQNPRHKITKRGQNVTFRCDPISEHNRLYWYRQTLGQGPEFLTYFQNEAQLEKSRLLSDRFSAERPKGSFSTLEIQRTEQGDSAMYLCASSLLGGGEKLFFGSGTQLSVL.

This clone has a handful of counts. This chain joins TRBV2 and TRBJ2-1; 9 bases fit TRBD2. The V gene's germline CDR1 is SNHLY and CDR2 FYNNEI. J lost 4 bases, V lost 10 bases, and 8 bases had no gene match. The CDR3 runs 14 residues. The CDR3 here is CATTSGGIYNEQFF. CDR3 in DNA: TGTGCCACCACGAGCGGGGGGATATACAATGAGCAGTTCTTC.

This clone was found a few times. The chain carries TRBV18 and TRBJ1-2; TRBD1 matches at 7 bases. The CDR3 has 15 residues. Losses at the gene ends were 1 base for V and 6 bases for J; bases not matched to a gene: 8. Germline CDR1 reads KGHSH; CDR2 reads LQKENI. CDR3 loop: CASSPRQGVLDGYTF. The CDR3 DNA reads as TGTGCCAGCTCACCACGTCAGGGGGTGTTGGATGGCTACACCTTC.

This clone was seen a handful of times. The chain combines TRBV4-1 with TRBJ1-1; no clear D. Looked up from germline, CDR1 is MGHRA and CDR2 is YSYEKL. V lost 0 bases and J 8 bases, leaving 16 bases between the germline ends. CDR3 length equals 15 residues. CDR3 residues: CASSQEKRLEAEAFF. The CDR3 DNA reads as TGCGCCAGCAGCCAAGAAAAAAGACTTGAGGCGGAAGCTTTCTTT.

This clone was seen more than once but under ten times. The CDR3 DNA reads TGTGCCAGCAGCACACTAGCGAGCACAGATACGCAGTATTTT. This encodes CASSTLASTDTQYF. This chain connects TRBV21-1 to TRBJ2-3; the table's D call, TRBD2, was not checked against the DNA. TRBV21-1 is classified as a pseudogene. This CDR3 comprises 14 residues.

The chain is built from TRBV7-2 and TRBJ2-7, with a weak D call TRBD2 (5 bases). Germline assignment: CDR1 SGHTA and CDR2 FQGNSA. V was clipped by 0 bases and J by 9 bases, with 12 bases between them. The CDR3 is made up of 13 amino acids. This CDR3 reads CASSLARAVGQYF. DNA for the CDR3: TGTGCCAGCAGCTTAGCGCGGGCTGTTGGGCAGTACTTC.

V and J are TRBV15 and TRBJ2-2; TRBD2 aligns across 11 bases. There are 18 residues in the CDR3. The junction had 4 bases not matched to a gene; V was cut back by 0 bases and J by 1 base. The V gene's germline CDR1 is LNHNV and CDR2 YYDKDF (reference sequence). CDR3 protein: CATSRDALAGGNTGELFF. The CDR3 DNA is TGTGCCACCAGCAGAGACGCTCTAGCGGGGGGGAACACCGGGGAGCTGTTTTTT.